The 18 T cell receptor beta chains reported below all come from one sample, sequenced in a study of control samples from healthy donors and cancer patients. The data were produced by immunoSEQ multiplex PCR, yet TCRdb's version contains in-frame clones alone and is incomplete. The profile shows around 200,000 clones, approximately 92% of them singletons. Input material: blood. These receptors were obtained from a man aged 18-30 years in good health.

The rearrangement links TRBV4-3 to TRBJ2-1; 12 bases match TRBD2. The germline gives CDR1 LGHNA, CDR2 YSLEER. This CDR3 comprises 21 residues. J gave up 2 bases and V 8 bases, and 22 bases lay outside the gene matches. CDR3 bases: TGCGCCAGCCGCCGGGGGGCCGCTAGCGGGGGGGCAGGGCCCACCTACAATGAGCAGTTCTTC. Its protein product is CASRRGAASGGAGPTYNEQFF.

The CDR3 nucleotides read TGTGCCAGCAGCTCTACAGGGGAGAGTGAAAAACTGTTTTTT. Protein: CASSSTGESEKLFF. The rearrangement joins TRBV7-9 to TRBJ1-4, with 7 bases fitting TRBD1. The germline CDR1 and CDR2 sequences are SEHNR and FQNEAQ (reference sequence). The CDR3 covers 14 residues. Trimming at V came to 4 bases and at J to 7 bases, leaving 6 bases not matched to a gene.

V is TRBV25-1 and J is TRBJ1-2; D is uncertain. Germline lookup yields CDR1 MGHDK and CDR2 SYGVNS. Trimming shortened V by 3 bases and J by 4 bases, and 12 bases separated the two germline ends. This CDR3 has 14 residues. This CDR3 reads CASSEPGFTYGYTF. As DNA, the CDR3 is TGTGCCAGCAGTGAGCCCGGATTTACCTATGGCTACACCTTC.

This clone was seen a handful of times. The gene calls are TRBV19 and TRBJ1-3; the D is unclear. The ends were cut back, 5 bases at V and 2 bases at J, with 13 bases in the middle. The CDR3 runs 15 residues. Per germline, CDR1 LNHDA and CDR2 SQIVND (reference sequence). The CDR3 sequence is CASSSDRVPGNTIYF. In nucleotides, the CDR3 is TGTGCCAGTAGTTCAGACCGAGTGCCTGGAAACACCATATATTTT.

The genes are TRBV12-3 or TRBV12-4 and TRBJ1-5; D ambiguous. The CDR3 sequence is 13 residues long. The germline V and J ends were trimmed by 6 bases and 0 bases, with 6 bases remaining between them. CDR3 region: CASRRNSNQPQHF. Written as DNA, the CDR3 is TGTGCCAGCAGGAGGAATAGCAATCAGCCCCAGCATTTT.

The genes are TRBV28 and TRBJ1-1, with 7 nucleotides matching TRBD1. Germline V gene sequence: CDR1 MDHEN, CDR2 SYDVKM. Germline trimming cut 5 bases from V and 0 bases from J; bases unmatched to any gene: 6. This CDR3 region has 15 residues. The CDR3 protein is CASSTQGDLNTEAFF. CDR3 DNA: TGTGCCAGCAGTACCCAGGGGGACTTGAACACTGAAGCTTTCTTT.

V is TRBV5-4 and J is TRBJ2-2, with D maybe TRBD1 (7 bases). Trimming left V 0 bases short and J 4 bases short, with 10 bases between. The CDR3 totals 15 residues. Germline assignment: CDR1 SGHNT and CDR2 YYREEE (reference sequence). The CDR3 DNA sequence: TGTGCCAGCAGCTTGGACAGGGGACTCACCGGGGAGCTGTTTTTT. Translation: CASSLDRGLTGELFF.

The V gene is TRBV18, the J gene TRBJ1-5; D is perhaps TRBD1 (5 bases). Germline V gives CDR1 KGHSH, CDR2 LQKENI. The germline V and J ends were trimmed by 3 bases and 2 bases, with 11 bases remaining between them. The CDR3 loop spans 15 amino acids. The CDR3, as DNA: TGTGCCAGCTCACCGGAGGGGTTTCGCAATCAGCCCCAGCATTTT. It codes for CASSPEGFRNQPQHF.

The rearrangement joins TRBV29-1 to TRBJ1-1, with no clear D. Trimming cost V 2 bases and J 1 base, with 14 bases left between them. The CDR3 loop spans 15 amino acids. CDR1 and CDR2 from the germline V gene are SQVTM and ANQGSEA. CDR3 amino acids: CSVEWNSNRNTEAFF. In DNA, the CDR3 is TGCAGCGTTGAATGGAACTCAAACAGGAACACTGAAGCTTTCTTT.

The CDR3 is CASQGGGGRNTGELFF. In nucleotides, the CDR3 is TGTGCCAGCCAGGGGGGCGGGGGCCGCAACACCGGGGAGCTGTTTTTT. The V and J genes are TRBV7-2 and TRBJ2-2, with D possibly being TRBD1 or TRBD2 (7 bases each). Looked up from germline, CDR1 is SGHTA and CDR2 is FQGNSA. The CDR3 spans 16 residues. V was clipped by 8 bases and J by 2 bases, with 18 bases between them.

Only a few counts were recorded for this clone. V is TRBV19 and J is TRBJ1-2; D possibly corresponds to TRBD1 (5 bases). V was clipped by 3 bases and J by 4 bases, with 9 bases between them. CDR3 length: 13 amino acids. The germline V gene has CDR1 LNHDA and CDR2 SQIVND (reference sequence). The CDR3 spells CASSISGIYGYTF. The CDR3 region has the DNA TGTGCCAGTAGTATCTCAGGGATCTATGGCTACACCTTC.

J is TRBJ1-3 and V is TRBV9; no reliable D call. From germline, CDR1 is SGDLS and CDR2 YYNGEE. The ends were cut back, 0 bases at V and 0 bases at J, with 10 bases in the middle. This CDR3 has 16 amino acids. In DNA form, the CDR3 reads TGTGCCAGCAGCGTAGAAGGGAGTTTCTCTGGAAACACCATATATTTT. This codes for CASSVEGSFSGNTIYF.

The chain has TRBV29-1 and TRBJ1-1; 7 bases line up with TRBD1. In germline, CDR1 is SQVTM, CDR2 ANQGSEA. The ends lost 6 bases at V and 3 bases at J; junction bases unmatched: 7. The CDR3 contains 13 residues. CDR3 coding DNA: TGCAGCGTCAGGGGGGGGCACGACACTGAAGCTTTCTTT. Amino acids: CSVRGGHDTEAFF.

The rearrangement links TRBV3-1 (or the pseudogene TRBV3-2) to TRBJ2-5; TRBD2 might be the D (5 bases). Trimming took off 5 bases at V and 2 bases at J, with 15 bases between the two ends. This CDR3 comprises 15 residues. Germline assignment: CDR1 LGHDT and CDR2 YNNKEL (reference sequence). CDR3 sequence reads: CASSTRTGIQETQYF. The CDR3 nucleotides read TGTGCCAGCAGCACCCGGACTGGCATACAAGAGACCCAGTACTTC.

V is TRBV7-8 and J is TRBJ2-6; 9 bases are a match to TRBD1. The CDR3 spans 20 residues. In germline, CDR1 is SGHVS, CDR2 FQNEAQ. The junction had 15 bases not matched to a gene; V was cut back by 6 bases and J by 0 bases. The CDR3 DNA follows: TGTGCCAGCAGTTTTGGGAGGAACAGGGGGCCCCCCTCTGGGGCCAACGTCCTGACTTTC. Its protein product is CASSFGRNRGPPSGANVLTF.

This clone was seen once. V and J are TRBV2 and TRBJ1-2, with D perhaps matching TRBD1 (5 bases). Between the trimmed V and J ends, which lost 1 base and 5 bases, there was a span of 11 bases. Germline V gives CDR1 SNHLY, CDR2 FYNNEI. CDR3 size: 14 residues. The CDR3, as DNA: TGTGCCAGCAGTGAAGGACGGGGGGTTTATGGCTACACCTTC. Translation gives CASSEGRGVYGYTF.

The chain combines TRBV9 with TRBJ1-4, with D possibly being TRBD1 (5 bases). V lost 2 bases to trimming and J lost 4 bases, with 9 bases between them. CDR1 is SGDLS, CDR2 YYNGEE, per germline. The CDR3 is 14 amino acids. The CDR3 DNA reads TGTGCCAGCAGCGTGACAGTAAATAATGAAAAACTGTTTTTT. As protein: CASSVTVNNEKLFF.

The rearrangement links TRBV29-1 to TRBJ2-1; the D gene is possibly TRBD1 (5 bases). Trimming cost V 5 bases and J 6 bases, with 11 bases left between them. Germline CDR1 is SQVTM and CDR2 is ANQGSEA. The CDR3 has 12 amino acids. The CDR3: CSVSRVGNEQFF. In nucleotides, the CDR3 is TGCAGCGTTAGCAGGGTGGGCAATGAGCAGTTCTTC.